The clone carrying this T cell receptor beta chain was seen repeatedly, ten times or more. The data originate from a study of T-cell reconstitution after alpha-beta-depleted transplantation in children. Germline V CDR1 and CDR2: MNHEY, SVGEGT. V was shortened by 8 bases and J by 3 bases, with 17 bases between the two germline ends. This CDR3 region has 15 residues. Unique molecular identifiers were incorporated into the prepared TCRbeta library. TCRdb re-derived calls from the PCR reads in MiXCR, one entry per CDR3 protein. The table shows 200,000 to 300,000 distinct CDR3 sequences, with around 12% occurring only once.

The source is a human donor who donated a stem cell graft to a child with acute lymphoblastic leukemia. The V call is TRBV6-2 or TRBV6-3, the J call TRBJ2-4; D gene unclear. Material: PBMCs from the stem cell graft donor, obtained from the stem cell graft. CDR3 in DNA: TGTGCCAGCTCCTCGCCGTTAAGTGGCAAAAACATTCAGTACTTC. Protein: CASSSPLSGKNIQYF.